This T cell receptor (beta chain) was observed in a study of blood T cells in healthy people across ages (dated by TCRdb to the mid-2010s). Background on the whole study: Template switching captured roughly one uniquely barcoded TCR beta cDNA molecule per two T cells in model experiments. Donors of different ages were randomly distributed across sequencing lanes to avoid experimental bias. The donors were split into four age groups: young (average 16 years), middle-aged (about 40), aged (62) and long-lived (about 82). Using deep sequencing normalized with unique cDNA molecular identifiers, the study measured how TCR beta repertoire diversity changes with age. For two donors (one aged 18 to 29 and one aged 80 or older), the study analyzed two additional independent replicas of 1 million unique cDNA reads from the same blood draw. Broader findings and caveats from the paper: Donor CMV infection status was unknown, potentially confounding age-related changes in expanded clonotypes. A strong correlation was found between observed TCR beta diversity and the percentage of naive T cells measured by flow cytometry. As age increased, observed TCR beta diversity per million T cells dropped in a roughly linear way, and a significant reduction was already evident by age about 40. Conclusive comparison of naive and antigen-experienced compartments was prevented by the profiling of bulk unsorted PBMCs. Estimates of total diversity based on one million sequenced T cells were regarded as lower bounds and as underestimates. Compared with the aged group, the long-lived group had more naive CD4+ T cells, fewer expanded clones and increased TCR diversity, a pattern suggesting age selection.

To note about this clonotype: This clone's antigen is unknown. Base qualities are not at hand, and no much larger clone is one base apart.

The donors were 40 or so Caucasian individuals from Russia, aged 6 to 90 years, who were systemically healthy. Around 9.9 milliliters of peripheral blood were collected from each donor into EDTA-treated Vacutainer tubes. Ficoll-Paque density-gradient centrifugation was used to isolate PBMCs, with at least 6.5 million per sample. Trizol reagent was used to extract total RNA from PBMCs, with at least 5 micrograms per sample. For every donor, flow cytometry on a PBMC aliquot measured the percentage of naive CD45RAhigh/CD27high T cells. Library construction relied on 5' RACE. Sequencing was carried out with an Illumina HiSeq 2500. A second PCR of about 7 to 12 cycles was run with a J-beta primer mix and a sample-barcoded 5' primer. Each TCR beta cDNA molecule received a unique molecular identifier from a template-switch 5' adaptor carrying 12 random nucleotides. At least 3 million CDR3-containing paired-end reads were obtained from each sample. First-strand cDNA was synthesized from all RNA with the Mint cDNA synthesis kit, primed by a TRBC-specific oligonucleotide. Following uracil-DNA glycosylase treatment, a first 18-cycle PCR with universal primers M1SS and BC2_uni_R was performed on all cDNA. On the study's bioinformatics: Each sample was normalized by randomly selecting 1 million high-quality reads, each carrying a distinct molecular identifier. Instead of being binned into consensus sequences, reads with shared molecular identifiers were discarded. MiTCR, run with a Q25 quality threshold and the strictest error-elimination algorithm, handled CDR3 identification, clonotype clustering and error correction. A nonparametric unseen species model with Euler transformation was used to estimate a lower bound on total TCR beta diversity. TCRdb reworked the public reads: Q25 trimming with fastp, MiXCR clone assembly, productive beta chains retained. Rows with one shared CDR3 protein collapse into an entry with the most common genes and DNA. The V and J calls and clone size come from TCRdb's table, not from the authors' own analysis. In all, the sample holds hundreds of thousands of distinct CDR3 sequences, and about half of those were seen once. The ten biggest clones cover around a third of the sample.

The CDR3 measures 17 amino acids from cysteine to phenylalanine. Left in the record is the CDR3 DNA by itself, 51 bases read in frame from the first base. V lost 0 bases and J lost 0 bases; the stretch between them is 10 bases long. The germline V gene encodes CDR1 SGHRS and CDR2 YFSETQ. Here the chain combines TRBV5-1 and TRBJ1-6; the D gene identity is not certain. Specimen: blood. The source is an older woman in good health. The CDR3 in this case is CASSLVLTGSYNSPLHF. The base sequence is TGCGCCAGCAGCTTGGTTTTGACGGGCTCCTATAATTCACCCCTCCACTTT.